Listed here are 28 T cell receptor beta chains from one sample, sequenced in a study of blood T cell repertoires in COVID-19. Assay: immunoSEQ multiplex PCR; the TCRdb copy retains only in-frame clones and omits some. The sample shows roughly 97,000 clones, around 87% of them seen only once. The specimen was peripheral blood. The receptors shown here come from a human donor in a cohort sampled during active COVID-19.

The chain employs TRBV5-4 and TRBJ1-4; possibly TRBD1 for D (5 bases). V was cut by 3 bases and J by 6 bases, with 12 bases left in between. CDR1 is SGHNT, CDR2 YYREEE, per germline (reference sequence). The CDR3 has 14 amino acids. CDR3: CASSSQRGDEKLFF. Here the CDR3 DNA reads TGTGCCAGCAGCTCCCAGCGGGGGGATGAAAAACTGTTTTTT.

The V and J genes are TRBV2 and TRBJ2-1; 10 nucleotides align to TRBD1. Germline values: CDR1 SNHLY, CDR2 FYNNEI. J gave up 3 bases and V 9 bases, and 2 bases lay outside the gene matches. The length of the CDR3 is 13 residues. CDR3 protein: CASRDRGYNEQFF. CDR3 in DNA: TGTGCCAGTAGGGACAGGGGCTACAATGAGCAGTTCTTC.

This sequence joins TRBV6-5 and TRBJ1-1; D is uncertain. Germline values: CDR1 MNHEY, CDR2 SVGAGI. Trimming stripped 5 bases from V and 8 bases from J, with 18 bases between. The CDR3 extends over 14 amino acids. The CDR3 nucleotides are TGTGCCAGCAGTCCCGTAGTTGGCGGTAGAGAAGCTTTCTTT. It codes for CASSPVVGGREAFF.

CDR3 DNA sequence: TGTGCCAGCAGTCAGGGACTAGCGGCCTACGAGCAGTACTTC. As protein: CASSQGLAAYEQYF. V and J are TRBV6-5 and TRBJ2-7; 11 nucleotides line up with TRBD2. Germline V gives CDR1 MNHEY, CDR2 SVGAGI. V trimming: 5 bases; J trimming: 2 bases; junction bases outside the gene matches: 2. The CDR3 spans 14 residues.

V gene TRBV28 combines with J gene TRBJ2-7, with no clear D. In germline, CDR1 is MDHEN, CDR2 SYDVKM. V lost 3 bases and J 3 bases, leaving 3 bases between the germline ends. CDR3 length: 11 residues. This CDR3 reads CASSFHYEQYF. The CDR3 nucleotides read TGTGCCAGCAGTTTTCACTACGAGCAGTACTTC.

V gene TRBV19 combines with J gene TRBJ1-2, with a weak D call TRBD1 (5 bases). Germline V gives CDR1 LNHDA, CDR2 SQIVND (reference sequence). Trimming stripped 7 bases from V and 3 bases from J, with 12 bases between. This CDR3 is 13 amino acids long. The CDR3, as DNA: TGTGCCAGTACCCCGGGGGGTGACTATGGCTACACCTTC. As protein: CASTPGGDYGYTF. Full variable domain (rest looked up from reference TRBV19 and TRBJ1-2): DGGITQSPKYLFRKEGQNVTLSCEQNLNHDAMYWYRQDPGQGLRLIYYSQIVNDFQKGDIAEGYSVSREKKESFPLTVTSAQKNPTAFYLCASTPGGDYGYTFGSGTRLTVV.

The chain uses TRBV10-3 and TRBJ2-7; a possible D gene is TRBD1 (6 bases). Trimming took off 3 bases at V and 4 bases at J, with 10 bases between the two ends. The CDR3 has 13 residues. In germline, CDR1 is ENHRY, CDR2 SYGVKD. CDR3 sequence reads: CAISDGQRYEQYF. The CDR3 bases are TGTGCCATCAGTGACGGACAGAGGTACGAGCAGTACTTC.

This clone came up once. The chain joins TRBV12-3 or TRBV12-4 to TRBJ2-3, with D unresolved. The CDR3 runs 11 residues. Trimming took off 8 bases at V and 9 bases at J, with 12 bases between the two ends. This chain's CDR3 is CASQLIQTQYF. Here the CDR3 DNA reads TGTGCCAGCCAACTTATTCAAACGCAGTATTTT.

V is TRBV14 and J is TRBJ2-7; perhaps TRBD2 as D (5 bases). The CDR3 spans 13 residues. V lost 4 bases to trimming and J lost 5 bases, with 12 bases between them. Germline CDR1 and CDR2: SGHDN and FVKESK. The CDR3 here is CASSPSSIHEQYF. CDR3 nucleotide sequence: TGTGCCAGCAGCCCATCTAGCATCCACGAGCAGTACTTC.

A few counts support this clone. The chain joins TRBV7-9 to TRBJ1-1; D might be TRBD1 (5 bases). The V gene lost 3 bases and the J gene lost 5 bases, with 10 bases spanning the gap. The length of the CDR3 is 13 residues. CDR1 is SEHNR and CDR2 is FQNEAQ in the germline V gene (reference sequence). The CDR3 is CASSFGGGTEAFF. In nucleotides, the CDR3 is TGTGCCAGCAGCTTTGGGGGAGGGACTGAAGCTTTCTTT. The full variable domain, rest sourced from reference TRBV7-9 and TRBJ1-1, is DTGVSQNPRHKITKRGQNVTFRCDPISEHNRLYWYRQTLGQGPEFLTYFQNEAQLEKSRLLSDRFSAERPKGSFSTLEIQRTEQGDSAMYLCASSFGGGTEAFFGQGTRLTVV.

V and J are TRBV5-1 and TRBJ2-7, with TRBD1 identical over 9 bases. Unmatched junction bases numbered 5, after V lost 4 bases and J lost 6 bases. The CDR3 runs to 13 residues. CDR1 SGHRS and CDR2 YFSETQ come from the germline V gene. As DNA, the CDR3 is TGCGCCAGCAGCCTAGGACAGGGGCTCGAGCAGTACTTC. Protein sequence: CASSLGQGLEQYF.

This chain links TRBV6-5 with TRBJ2-5; TRBD2 matches at 8 bases. With 2 bases clipped from V and 6 bases from J, the junction kept 5 bases outside the gene matches. CDR3 length: 14 amino acids. Germline CDR1 MNHEY, CDR2 SVGAGI. CDR3 sequence: CASSYRREVKTQYF. The CDR3 nucleotides are TGTGCCAGCAGTTACAGGCGGGAGGTTAAGACCCAGTACTTC.

V is TRBV4-1 and J is TRBJ2-5; 7 bases are a match to TRBD1. CDR3 length: 17 residues. Per germline, CDR1 MGHRA and CDR2 YSYEKL. The V segment lost 1 base and the J segment 5 bases; nucleotides outside the gene matches: 13. The CDR3 here is CASSQAQGIPGYETQYF. Written as DNA, the CDR3 is TGCGCCAGCAGCCAAGCACAGGGGATCCCGGGGTATGAGACCCAGTACTTC.

The chain couples TRBV27 to TRBJ2-2; possibly TRBD2 for D (5 bases). The V end was cut by 6 bases, the J end by 3 bases, with 17 bases between. The V gene's germline CDR1 is MNHEY and CDR2 SMNVEV (reference sequence). There are 16 residues in the CDR3. CDR3 nucleotides: TGTGCCAGCAGCTCCGCCGGGGTCCAATACACCGGGGAGCTGTTTTTT. Translated, it gives CASSSAGVQYTGELFF.

The V and J genes are TRBV15 and TRBJ1-1, with unresolved D. V was cut by 0 bases and J by 0 bases, with 8 bases left in between. CDR1 and CDR2 from the germline V gene are LNHNV and YYDKDF (reference sequence). CDR3 size: 15 residues. The CDR3 DNA reads TGTGCCACCAGCAGAGAGAGGGCGGTGAACACTGAAGCTTTCTTT. Translation: CATSRERAVNTEAFF.

The chain couples TRBV4-3 to TRBJ1-2; weak D call: TRBD1 (5 bases). Trimming left V 0 bases short and J 4 bases short, with 12 bases between. Germline CDR1 is LGHNA and CDR2 is YSLEER. The length of the CDR3 is 15 residues. CDR3 protein: CASSQDRGTPYGYTF. The CDR3 DNA is TGCGCCAGCAGCCAAGATCGGGGGACTCCCTATGGCTACACCTTC.

The V call is TRBV5-1, the J call TRBJ2-7, with TRBD2 matching over 15 bases. Trimming removed 3 bases from V and 6 bases from J; junction bases left unmatched: 13. Germline V gene data show CDR1 as SGHRS and CDR2 as YFSETQ. This CDR3 has 18 amino acids. Here the CDR3 reads CASSSDPTGLAGGREQYF. For the CDR3, the DNA is TGCGCCAGCAGCTCGGATCCCACTGGACTAGCGGGAGGGCGCGAGCAGTACTTC.

The chain carries TRBV18 and TRBJ2-1; D call uncertain. CDR1 and CDR2 (germline): KGHSH, LQKENI. Deletions cut 3 bases from V and 9 bases from J, with 12 bases between. CDR3 size: 13 residues. In nucleotides, the CDR3 is TGTGCCAGCTCACCCGCCTTCGAGAGTGAGCAGTTCTTC. Translation gives CASSPAFESEQFF.

CDR3 in DNA: TGTGCCAGTAGTATAGTCGCGGGGACCCAGCCCCAGCATTTT. This translates into CASSIVAGTQPQHF. This chain uses TRBV19 with TRBJ1-5; weak D call: TRBD1 (5 bases). The CDR3 is made up of 14 amino acids. Germline CDR1 reads LNHDA; CDR2 reads SQIVND (reference sequence). V was cut by 1 base and J by 7 bases, with 11 bases left in between.

The chain is built from TRBV5-1 and TRBJ2-3; no reliable D call. V lost 4 bases, J lost 0 bases, and 9 bases lay in between. The length of the CDR3 is 14 residues. Germline V gene sequence: CDR1 SGHRS, CDR2 YFSETQ. The CDR3 loop is CASSKEASTDTQYF. CDR3 in DNA: TGCGCCAGCAGCAAAGAGGCTAGCACAGATACGCAGTATTTT.

This clone was counted between two and nine times. This rearrangement joins TRBV9 to TRBJ2-3, with a weak D call TRBD2 (6 bases). Per germline, CDR1 SGDLS and CDR2 YYNGEE. V lost 0 bases and J lost 0, with 17 bases in between. The CDR3 is made up of 18 amino acids. The CDR3 is CASSVVRVGRHSTDTQYF. The CDR3 region has the DNA TGTGCCAGCAGCGTAGTACGGGTGGGGAGGCATAGCACAGATACGCAGTATTTT. The full variable domain, completed using reference TRBV9 and TRBJ2-3, is DSGVTQTPKHLITATGQRVTLRCSPRSGDLSVYWYQQSLDQGLQFLIQYYNGEERAKGNILERFSAQQFPDLHSELNLSSLELGDSALYFCASSVVRVGRHSTDTQYFGPGTRLTVL.

The chain couples TRBV3-1 (or the pseudogene TRBV3-2) to TRBJ2-7; D remains ambiguous. Germline lookup yields CDR1 LGHDT and CDR2 YNNKEL (reference sequence). The CDR3 is made up of 13 amino acids. Trimming took off 1 base at V and 6 bases at J, with 10 bases between the two ends. The CDR3 DNA reads as TGTGCCAGCAGCCAAGTTTATGAGCTCGAGCAGTACTTC. It is translated as CASSQVYELEQYF.

The chain is built from TRBV12-3 or TRBV12-4 and TRBJ1-5; possibly TRBD1 for D (6 bases). This CDR3 has 13 residues. V lost 1 base and J 7 bases, leaving 8 bases between the germline ends. CDR3 sequence (DNA): TGTGCCAGCAGTTTAGGAAGGGGGCAGCCCCAGCATTTT. Translating gives CASSLGRGQPQHF.

This clone was detected only once. The chain couples TRBV11-2 to TRBJ2-1; 13 nucleotides align to TRBD2. The ends lost 5 bases at V and 7 bases at J; junction bases unmatched: 14. CDR1 is SGHAT and CDR2 is FQNNGV in the germline V gene. CDR3 length: 18 residues. The CDR3 nucleotides are TGTGCCAGCAGCATCACCCCAGTAGGACTAGCGGGAGAAAATGAGCAGTTCTTC. Protein product: CASSITPVGLAGENEQFF.

The chain links TRBV5-6 to TRBJ2-3, with 9 positions matching TRBD2. Trimming removed 1 base from V and 4 bases from J; junction bases left unmatched: 10. Germline CDR1 SGHDT, CDR2 YYEEEE. CDR3 length: 17 residues. CDR3 in DNA: TGTGCCAGCAGCTTGACATACGGCGGGAGGGGGGCAGATACGCAGTATTTT. Residues: CASSLTYGGRGADTQYF.

V and J are TRBV18 and TRBJ2-1; 10 bases are a match to TRBD2. This CDR3 is 18 amino acids long. Trimming took 3 bases from V and 7 from J; bases not matched to a gene: 15. The germline CDR1 and CDR2 sequences are KGHSH and LQKENI. CDR3 sequence reads: CASSPTYGAGGMRNEQFF. The CDR3 DNA reads as TGTGCCAGCTCACCCACTTATGGAGCGGGAGGGATGAGGAATGAGCAGTTCTTC. The whole variable domain, filled in from reference TRBV18 and TRBJ2-1, reads NAGVMQNPRHLVRRRGQEARLRCSPMKGHSHVYWYRQLPEEGLKFMVYLQKENIIDESGMPKERFSAEFPKEGPSILRIQQVVRGDSAAYFCASSPTYGAGGMRNEQFFGPGTRLTVL.

This chain uses TRBV19 with TRBJ2-5, with TRBD2 as a possible D gene (6 bases). The V gene's germline CDR1 is LNHDA and CDR2 SQIVND (reference sequence). Trimming shortened V by 4 bases and J by 5 bases, and 20 bases separated the two germline ends. The CDR3 is made up of 16 amino acids. CDR3 sequence (DNA): TGTGCCAGTAGTAGGCCGGAGGGCGGGATTCGGGAGACCCAGTACTTC. This translates into CASSRPEGGIRETQYF. Based on the CDR3 plus reference TRBV19 and TRBJ2-5, the full variable domain is DGGITQSPKYLFRKEGQNVTLSCEQNLNHDAMYWYRQDPGQGLRLIYYSQIVNDFQKGDIAEGYSVSREKKESFPLTVTSAQKNPTAFYLCASSRPEGGIRETQYFGPGTRLLVL.

The chain is built from TRBV7-8 and TRBJ1-1; D unclear. Germline V lookup: CDR1 SGHVS, CDR2 FQNEAQ. The V end lost 5 bases, the J end lost 0 bases, and 16 bases lay between the germline ends. The CDR3 is 16 residues long. The CDR3 coding sequence is TGTGCCAGCAGCCCCAGAATCATGACTGTGAACACTGAAGCTTTCTTT. The encoded protein is CASSPRIMTVNTEAFF.